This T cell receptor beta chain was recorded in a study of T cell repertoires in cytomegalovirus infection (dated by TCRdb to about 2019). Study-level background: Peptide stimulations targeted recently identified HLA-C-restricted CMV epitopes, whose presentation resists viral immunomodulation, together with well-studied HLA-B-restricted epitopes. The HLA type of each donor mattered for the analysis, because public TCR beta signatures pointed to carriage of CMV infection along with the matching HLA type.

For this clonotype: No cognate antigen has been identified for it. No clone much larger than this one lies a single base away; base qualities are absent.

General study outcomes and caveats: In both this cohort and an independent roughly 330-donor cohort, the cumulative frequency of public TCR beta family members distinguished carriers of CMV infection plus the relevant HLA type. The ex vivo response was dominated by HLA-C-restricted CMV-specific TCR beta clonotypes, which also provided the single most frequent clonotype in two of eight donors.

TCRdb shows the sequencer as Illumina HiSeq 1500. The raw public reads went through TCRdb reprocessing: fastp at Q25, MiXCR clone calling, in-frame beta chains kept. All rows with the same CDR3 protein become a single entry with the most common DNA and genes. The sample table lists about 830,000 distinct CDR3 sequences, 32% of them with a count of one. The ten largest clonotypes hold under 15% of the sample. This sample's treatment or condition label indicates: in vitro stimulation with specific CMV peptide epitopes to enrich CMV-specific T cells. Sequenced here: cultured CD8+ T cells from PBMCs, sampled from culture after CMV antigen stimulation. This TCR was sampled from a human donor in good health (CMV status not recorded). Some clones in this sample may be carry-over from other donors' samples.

The DNA reads as follows: TGTGCCAGCACCCGGAAGGGGACCAATGAGCAGTTCTTC. It encodes CASTRKGTNEQFF. The sequence is built from TRBV27 and TRBJ2-1; the D gene assignment is perhaps TRBD1 or TRBD2, with each matching 5 bases. V lost 7 bases and J lost 6 bases; the stretch between them is 13 bases long. The CDR3 contains 13 residues, cysteine and phenylalanine counted. Only the CDR3 region is kept as DNA, spanning 39 bases read in frame from base 1. The germline V gene (reference sequence) specifies MNHEY as CDR1 and SMNVEV as CDR2.